This T cell receptor beta chain derives from a study of human T cells and chemical hapten exposure. Study summary: Upper-back patches of 0.01% DPC were read at 6 days. General study findings and limits: Expanded TCRs showed more large CDR3 clusters than pre-sensitization or healthy control sets.

About this clonotype: The antigen is not known.

One entry per CDR3 protein, called by TCRdb with MiXCR from the RACE reads. The table has 350,000 to 450,000 distinct CDR3 sequences, 4.5% to 5.5% seen once. Stated time point: pre-sensitization, week 0. Treatment reported: therapeutic diphenylcyclopropenone sensitization with weekly scalp DPC. Donors, patients with alopecia ranging from 18 to 70 years old and judged suitable for DPC, provided samples. Trimming stripped 2 bases from V and 9 bases from J, with 14 bases between. This CDR3 comprises 14 residues. Germline CDR1 reads MNHEY; CDR2 reads SVGEGT. This sequence was found in a woman aged 45-65 years with alopecia areata. Some clones in this sample may be carry-over from other donors' samples. The sample in question was whole blood, obtained in connection with sensitization to the hapten diphenylcyclopropenone (DPC). J is TRBJ2-4 and V is TRBV6-2 or TRBV6-3; D perhaps matches TRBD2 (5 bases). The CDR3: CASSYAGEWPIQYF. For the CDR3, the DNA is TGTGCCAGCAGTTACGCCGGGGAGTGGCCCATTCAGTACTTC.